This TCR beta chain was documented in a study of blood T cell repertoires in COVID-19. Germline V lookup: CDR1 SEHNR, CDR2 FQNEAQ (reference sequence). Losses at the gene ends were 5 bases for V and 6 bases for J; bases not matched to a gene: 4. This CDR3 is 14 amino acids long. In Cohort 3, a recovered donor had either two negative PCRs, clearance, or symptom resolution. Original methodology: The assay estimated nucleated cells by amplifying reference gene primers. The method was immunoSEQ multiplex PCR; TCRdb's version includes in-frame clones alone and lacks a portion of them. V, J and clone size derive from that table, while D and trimming were established from the DNA sequence. This repertoire shows about 180,000 clones, 88% found once; its top ten account for roughly 9%.

The chain recombines TRBV7-9 with TRBJ1-6; 7 bases fit TRBD1. The receptor was isolated from a woman under 30 who had recovered from COVID-19. Material: PBMCs or T cells enriched from blood (not recorded which). CDR3 sequence reads: CASSLGTANSPLHF. The CDR3, as DNA: TGTGCCAGCAGCCTCGGGACAGCTAATTCACCCCTCCACTTT. The complete variable domain, with remaining parts taken from reference TRBV7-9 and TRBJ1-6, reads DTGVSQNPRHKITKRGQNVTFRCDPISEHNRLYWYRQTLGQGPEFLTYFQNEAQLEKSRLLSDRFSAERPKGSFSTLEIQRTEQGDSAMYLCASSLGTANSPLHFGNGTRLTVT.